The clone carrying this T cell receptor beta chain was counted between two and nine times. Its antigen is as yet unknown. The cohort's ophthalmopathy patients, a group with duration under 3 months, had a Clinical Activity Score of at least 3 and a NOSPECS grade of at least 4. Uncontrolled infection, other autoimmune disease, pregnancy or lactation barred patients from enrollment. Extraction of PBMCs used 8.5 to 10 ml of fresh peripheral blood. RNA transcripts gave rise to amplified TCR beta CDR3 regions. A first-round RT-PCR of the TCR CDR3 used the HTBI primer set. From the multiplex PCR reads, TCRdb called clonotypes with MiXCR, one entry per CDR3 protein. The sample includes approximately 530,000 distinct CDR3 sequences, nearly 20% of them seen just once. CDR1 and CDR2 from the germline V gene are SGHVS and FNYEAQ. The CDR3 covers 15 residues. Losses at the gene ends were 0 bases for V and 1 base for J; bases not matched to a gene: 1.

This entry is derived from a study of T cells in Graves' hyperthyroidism and ophthalmopathy. The study's findings and limits: Separating ophthalmopathy from stable hyperthyroidism was achieved by a 13 V-J model.

The chain has TRBV7-6 and TRBJ2-5; 8 bases fit TRBD1. The source material was blood. The clonotype was recovered from a man aged 35 to 55 with Graves' ophthalmopathy. The CDR3 loop is CASSLADRGQETQYF. The CDR3 region has the DNA TGTGCCAGCAGCTTAGCAGACAGGGGCCAAGAGACCCAGTACTTC.